The clone carrying this T cell receptor (beta chain) was seen repeatedly, ten times or more. Its matching antigen is unknown. The data belong to a study of T cell repertoires in cytomegalovirus infection. Across the study: Public TCR beta signatures indicated both CMV infection and matching HLA type. Whole-study results and caveats: In two of eight donors, the top clonotype was HLA-C-restricted CMV-specific. Using cumulative public TCR beta family frequency, the authors identified those who carried CMV together with the relevant HLA.

V gave up 0 bases and J gave up 3 bases; unmatched junction bases: 11. The CDR3 length is 17 residues. MiXCR was run by TCRdb on the reads, yielding one entry per CDR3 protein. The table has more than 500,000 distinct CDR3 sequences, more than 15% seen once. The receptor was derived from a human donor in good health (CMV status not recorded). Some clones in this sample may be carry-over from other donors' samples. Material for sequencing was CD8+ T cells from PBMCs. This sequence joins TRBV12-3 or TRBV12-4 and TRBJ2-7; 7 bases match TRBD1. This CDR3 is CASSLARDSEGDYEQYF. The CDR3 bases are TGTGCCAGCAGTTTAGCCCGGGACAGCGAGGGGGACTACGAGCAGTACTTC.